This T cell receptor beta chain was sequenced during a study of beta chain features in type 1 diabetes. Study conclusions and caveats: The VDJ junctions of type 1 diabetes patients carried fewer insertions and more deletions. Patients with Type 1 diabetes showed moderately but significantly shorter TCRB CDR3s in all four CD4+ subsets. For patients and controls alike, PCR might favor shorter templates to the same degree.

What was sequenced were expressed TCRB transcripts, since all of the isolated RNA had been reverse transcribed. Using immunoSEQ multiplex PCR, the repertoire was profiled, and TCRdb retains in-frame clones only, with some absent. Seen here are 640,000 or so clones, more than 13% observed once, and the top ten hold just under 0.04%. There are 17 residues in the CDR3. V lost 8 bases and J lost 6; bases outside the gene matches: 17. CDR1 MDHEN and CDR2 SYDVKM come from the germline V gene. The table lists this clone with a few counts. Its antigen is undetermined. Sample: naive CD4+ T cells from blood. The clonotype was recovered from a young man with type 1 diabetes. The chain is built from TRBV28 and TRBJ2-3, with 10 bases aligning to TRBD1. In DNA, the CDR3 is TGTGCCAGCCGCCCTTCCCTGGGACAGGGGTTAGAGGATACGCAGTATTTT. It yields the protein CASRPSLGQGLEDTQYF.